These T cell receptor beta chains were read from a single sample in a study of T cells in localized non-small cell lung cancer. Sequenced by immunoSEQ multiplex PCR; TCRdb stores in-frame clones only, minus some. In the table there are approximately 25,000 clones, about 90% of which are singletons. The sample was peripheral blood, taken before any cancer treatment. The receptor set was obtained from a woman aged 40-69 years with stage I lung adenocarcinoma. CDR3s include the opening cysteine and the closing phenylalanine or tryptophan. D genes are given only for firm matches. Clone size, where shown, is once, few, many, or a class for clones that have expanded.

- | TRBJ1-2 | - | TRBV6-5 | CASRKRGGPVYGYTF | TGTGCCAGCAGAAAAAGAGGAGGACCGGTCTATGGCTACACCTTC
- | TRBJ1-1 | - | TRBV20-1 | CSASNRAEAFF | TGCAGTGCTAGCAACAGGGCCGAAGCTTTCTTT
- | TRBJ2-7 | - | TRBV19 | CASSIRRAVGEQYF | TGTGCCAGTAGTATTCGGCGGGCAGTGGGCGAGCAGTACTTC
TRBD2 | TRBJ2-1 | - | TRBV11-3 | CASSLGGSSYNEQFF | TGTGCCAGCAGCTTAGGCGGGAGCTCCTACAATGAGCAGTTCTTC
TRBD1 | TRBJ2-7 | - | TRBV5-1 | CASSSITTGVGHEQYF | TGCGCCAGCAGCTCCATTACCACAGGGGTCGGACACGAGCAGTACTTC
TRBD1 | TRBJ1-4 | - | TRBV6-6 | CASSYSPGGDEKLFF | TGTGCCAGCAGTTATTCTCCAGGGGGGGATGAAAAACTGTTTTTT
- | TRBJ2-7 | - | TRBV6-6 | CASNPEGGLYEQYF | TGTGCCAGCAACCCCGAGGGGGGACTCTACGAGCAGTACTTC
TRBD1 | TRBJ1-1 | - | TRBV12-5 | CASGRSTGATEAFF | TGTGCTAGTGGTCGATCGACAGGGGCCACTGAAGCTTTCTTT
- | TRBJ1-5 | - | TRBV30 | CEQGSRNQPQHF | TGCGAACAGGGATCTCGCAATCAGCCCCAGCATTTT
TRBD2 | TRBJ2-1 | - | TRBV11-3 | CASRVGGTSGPYNEQFF | TGTGCCAGCAGGGTCGGTGGGACTAGCGGGCCTTACAATGAGCAGTTCTTC
TRBD2 | TRBJ2-7 | - | TRBV18 | CASSPASGSPYEQYF | TGTGCCAGCTCACCCGCTAGCGGGAGTCCCTACGAGCAGTACTTC
TRBD2 | TRBJ2-1 | - | TRBV5-1 | CASSFSGRPDGEQFF | TGCGCCAGCAGCTTTAGCGGGCGGCCGGACGGTGAGCAGTTCTTC
TRBD1 | TRBJ2-5 | - | TRBV29-1 | CSVGLGTAQETQYF | TGCAGCGTTGGCCTCGGGACAGCTCAAGAGACCCAGTACTTC
- | TRBJ2-3 | once | TRBV5-4 | CASSLSGTDTQYF | TGTGCCAGCAGCTTGTCGGGTACAGATACGCAGTATTTT
- | TRBJ2-7 | - | TRBV21-1 | CASSNYPGLAGGPGRNEQYF | TGTGCCAGCAGCAACTATCCGGGACTAGCGGGAGGGCCGGGGAGAAACGAGCAGTACTTC
TRBD1 | TRBJ1-1 | - | TRBV29-1 | CSVTGTGRATEAFF | TGCAGCGTTACCGGGACAGGGAGGGCCACTGAAGCTTTCTTT
- | TRBJ1-1 | - | TRBV11-3 | CASSYTGNTEAFF | TGTGCCAGCAGCTATACAGGGAACACTGAAGCTTTCTTT
- | TRBJ2-1 | - | TRBV6-5 | CASKAGGLNEQFF | TGTGCCAGCAAGGCAGGGGGGTTGAATGAGCAGTTCTTC
TRBD2 | TRBJ2-3 | - | TRBV5-6 | CASSLGLAGTHPSTDTQYF | TGTGCCAGCAGCTTGGGGCTAGCGGGGACCCATCCTAGCACAGATACGCAGTATTTT
- | TRBJ1-4 | - | TRBV4-3 | CASSGRGHEKLFF | TGCGCCAGCAGCGGCCGGGGCCATGAAAAACTGTTTTTT
TRBD2 | TRBJ2-4 | - | TRBV4-2 | CASSQDGGRGRAKNIQYF | TGTGCCAGCAGCCAAGATGGCGGGAGGGGTCGGGCCAAAAACATTCAGTACTTC
TRBD1 | TRBJ2-5 | - | TRBV7-3 | CASSLRGQGVGETQYF | TGTGCCAGCAGCTTAAGGGGACAGGGGGTCGGAGAGACCCAGTACTTC
TRBD2 | TRBJ2-7 | - | TRBV6-6 | CASSSATSGYEQYF | TGTGCCAGCAGTTCCGCGACTAGCGGATACGAGCAGTACTTC
- | TRBJ2-7 | - | TRBV5-1 | CASSSQGALDEQYF | TGCGCCAGCAGCTCACAGGGCGCCCTTGACGAGCAGTACTTC
- | TRBJ1-2 | - | TRBV19 | CASSTRTGTNYGYTF | TGTGCCAGTAGTACCCGGACGGGAACGAACTATGGCTACACCTTC
- | TRBJ1-1 | - | TRBV7-7 | CASGPARDTEAFF | TGTGCCTCAGGTCCGGCGCGAGACACTGAAGCTTTCTTT